The clone carrying this T cell receptor beta chain occurred many times. Its antigen is undetermined. CDR1 MDHEN and CDR2 SYDVKM come from the germline V gene. The CDR3 runs 16 residues. V was pared by 4 bases and J by 6 bases, with 7 bases of the junction left unmatched. Via MiXCR, TCRdb re-called the RT-PCR reads, giving one row per CDR3 protein. The sample includes fewer than 600,000 distinct CDR3 sequences, roughly 7.9% of them seen just once. The source of the sample is a study of response to subunit inactivated influenza vaccine. General study findings and limits: Only a handful of new T cells, the authors suggested, are recruited with each seasonal influenza vaccination.

The input for sequencing was PBMCs from blood, taken roughly 24 months after vaccination. The clonotype originates from a man aged 50 to 69 who received an inactivated influenza vaccine. J is TRBJ1-5 and V is TRBV28, with 12 positions matching TRBD1. The CDR3 is CASSSGTGGRIQPQHF. The CDR3, as DNA: TGTGCCAGCAGTTCTGGGACAGGGGGCCGTATTCAGCCCCAGCATTTT.